This TCR beta chain was identified during a study of cytomegalovirus exposure and HLA in healthy donors. Overall study findings and caveats: Under in vitro conditions, three CMV-associated chains were confirmed as specific for CMV antigens. Among TCR beta chains, those listed as cytomegalovirus-associated numbered about 150.

Per the germline V gene, CDR1 is SGDLS and CDR2 is YYNGEE. CDR3 length equals 15 residues. Unmatched junction bases numbered 7, after V lost 5 bases and J lost 0 bases. The protocol was immunoSEQ multiplex PCR, while the TCRdb copy is restricted to in-frame clones and leaves out a portion. Of around 180,000 clones listed, about 82% were seen once; the top ten hold more than 1.2%. Concerning this clone: Its antigen is currently unknown.

This chain connects TRBV9 to TRBJ2-5; 7 bases align to TRBD2. The sample taken for sequencing was PBMCs. The TCR sequence derives from a woman aged 18 to 35 in good health and CMV-seronegative. The CDR3 sequence: CASSLGGEYQETQYF. DNA of the CDR3: TGTGCCAGCAGTCTGGGAGGGGAGTACCAAGAGACCCAGTACTTC.